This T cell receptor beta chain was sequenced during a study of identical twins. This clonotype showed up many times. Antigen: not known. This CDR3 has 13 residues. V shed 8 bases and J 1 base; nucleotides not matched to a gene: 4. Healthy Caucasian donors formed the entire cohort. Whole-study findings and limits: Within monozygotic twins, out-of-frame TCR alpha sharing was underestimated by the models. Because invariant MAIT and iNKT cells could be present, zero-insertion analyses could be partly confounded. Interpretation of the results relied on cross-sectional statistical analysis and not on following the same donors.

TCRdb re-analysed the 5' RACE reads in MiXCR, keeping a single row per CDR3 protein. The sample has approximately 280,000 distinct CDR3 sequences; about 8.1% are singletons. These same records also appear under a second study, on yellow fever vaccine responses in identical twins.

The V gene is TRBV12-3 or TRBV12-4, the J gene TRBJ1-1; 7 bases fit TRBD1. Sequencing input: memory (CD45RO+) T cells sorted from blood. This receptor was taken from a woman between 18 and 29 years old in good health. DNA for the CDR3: TGTGCCAGCCTGGGACAGTCGAACACTGAAGCTTTCTTT. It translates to CASLGQSNTEAFF.